The sequence of this T cell receptor (beta chain) was determined in a study of metastatic and nonmetastatic thyroid tumors. Study-wide background: Across blood and tumor or nodule tissue, repertoires from malignant and benign thyroid patients were compared with one another.

Among the patients, none had received any treatment before thyroid surgery. Germline V gives CDR1 KGHSH, CDR2 LQKENI. The junction had 3 bases not matched to a gene; V was cut back by 3 bases and J by 4 bases. This CDR3 comprises 14 residues. TCRdb reanalyzed the PCR reads via MiXCR. Of fewer than 35,000 clones listed, 25% to 30% are singletons. Sequencing input: blood. This receptor was identified in a female donor with papillary thyroid cancer or a benign thyroid nodule (not recorded which). Some clones in this sample may be carry-over from other donors' samples. V is TRBV18 and J is TRBJ1-2; 9 bases agree with TRBD1. CDR3 sequence reads: CASSPDRGIYGYTF. In nucleotides, the CDR3 is TGTGCCAGCTCACCTGACAGGGGGATCTATGGCTACACCTTC.